Detailed here is one T cell receptor (beta chain). Its antigen remains unidentified. The sample comes from a study of CD8 T cell repertoires and HIV-1 epitope variants. Only in-frame clones appear in the TCRdb table, and some are missing; sequencing was by immunoSEQ multiplex PCR. The table records around 5,300 clones, less than 70% of them present only once. Trimming removed 1 base at V and 4 bases at J, with 17 bases between. The germline V gene has CDR1 SGHDT and CDR2 YYEEEE. This CDR3 comprises 16 residues. Sequencing input: cultured CD8+ T cells derived from PBMCs. The sequence derives from a male donor with HIV. This chain links TRBV5-6 with TRBJ2-5, with D possibly TRBD1 on 5 matching bases. CDR3 DNA sequence: TGTGCCAGCAGCTTGCCTTTCGGACACCAAGCAGAGACCCAGTACTTC. Amino acids: CASSLPFGHQAETQYF. The full variable domain, completed using reference TRBV5-6 and TRBJ2-5, is DAGVTQSPTHLIKTRGQQVTLRCSPKSGHDTVSWYQQALGQGPQFIFQYYEEEERQRGNFPDRFSGHQFPNYSSELNVNALLLGDSALYLCASSLPFGHQAETQYFGPGTRLLVL.